This T cell receptor (beta chain) was sequenced for a study of T cell responses to AZD1222 COVID-19 vaccine. Sequenced by immunoSEQ multiplex PCR; TCRdb stores in-frame clones only, minus some. The repertoire holds around 89,000 clones, with about nine tenths as singletons. Germline CDR1 and CDR2: KGHSH and LQKENI. The CDR3 runs 15 residues. V shed 2 bases and J 5 bases; nucleotides not matched to a gene: 6. Comments on this clone: Its matching antigen is unknown.

Study-wide findings and caveats: When two AZD1222 doses had been given, Spike-specific TCR breadth and depth rose. None of the repertoires were sampled until the peak T cell response had passed.

The source was peripheral blood, collected 28 days after the second AZD1222 dose. V and J are TRBV18 and TRBJ2-7; 10 nucleotides agree with TRBD1. This clonotype was obtained from an adult who received the AZD1222 COVID-19 vaccine. For the CDR3, the DNA is TGTGCCAGCTCACCAAGACAGGGGGCGTGGAACGAGCAGTACTTC. This sequence encodes CASSPRQGAWNEQYF.